These 20 T cell receptor beta chains originate from one sample sequenced in a study of CD8+ T cells in alopecia areata. Following RNA extraction, reverse transcription yielded cDNA that acted as the sequencing template. TCRdb keeps only in-frame clones here, not all; method: immunoSEQ multiplex PCR. The data show about 42,000 clones, roughly two thirds seen once. The sample's treatment: oral pan-JAK inhibitor, 5-10 mg twice daily. The sequencing here drew on CD8+ T cells sorted from blood, taken at week 4, from a patient treated with tofacitinib. The source is a human donor with alopecia areata.

This clone was observed a few times. The V gene is TRBV2, the J gene TRBJ2-5; TRBD1 agrees at 9 bases. The CDR3 has 16 residues. Germline V lookup: CDR1 SNHLY, CDR2 FYNNEI. The V and J ends lost 4 bases and 5 bases, in that order; junction bases with no gene match: 11. The CDR3, as DNA: TGTGCCAGCAGTGCTCTGGGGACAGGGCCAGGGGAGACCCAGTACTTC. As protein: CASSALGTGPGETQYF.

J is TRBJ2-3 and V is TRBV7-8; 9 bases fit TRBD2. The length of the CDR3 is 17 residues. V gave up 5 bases and J gave up 2 bases; unmatched junction bases: 11. Looked up from germline, CDR1 is SGHVS and CDR2 is FQNEAQ. CDR3 sequence reads: CASSLFYSGGYTDTQYF. CDR3 in DNA: TGTGCCAGCAGCCTATTTTATAGCGGGGGATACACAGATACGCAGTATTTT. The variable domain in full, completed from reference TRBV7-8 and TRBJ2-3, reads GAGVSQSPRYKVAKRGQDVALRCDPISGHVSLFWYQQALGQGPEFLTYFQNEAQLDKSGLPSDRFFAERPEGSVSTLKIQRTQQEDSAVYLCASSLFYSGGYTDTQYFGPGTRLTVL.

This chain joins TRBV29-1 and TRBJ2-7, with 8 bases lining up with TRBD1. V gave up 7 bases and J gave up 4 bases; unmatched junction bases: 9. Germline lookup yields CDR1 SQVTM and CDR2 ANQGSEA. CDR3 size: 13 residues. For the CDR3, the DNA is TGCAGCGGTAAGACAGGGGTTTCGTACGAGCAGTACTTC. Protein sequence: CSGKTGVSYEQYF.

This clone occurred a few times. The chain couples TRBV13 to TRBJ2-7; either TRBD1 or TRBD2 may fit D (5 bases each). The V end was cut by 5 bases, the J end by 1 base, with 18 bases between. The germline V gene has CDR1 PRHDT and CDR2 FYEKMQ (reference sequence). The CDR3 sequence is 16 residues long. In nucleotides, the CDR3 is TGTGCCAGCAGCGGTAGGTCAGGGAGTAGGTCCTACGAGCAGTACTTC. This sequence encodes CASSGRSGSRSYEQYF.

The chain links TRBV6-1 to TRBJ2-1; tentatively, D is TRBD2 (7 bases). V lost 4 bases and J 6 bases, leaving 13 bases between the germline ends. CDR3 length: 14 amino acids. Looked up from germline, CDR1 is MNHNS and CDR2 is SASEGT. The CDR3 DNA is TGTGCCAGCAGTGCGGGGGGCTCTGGCAATGAGCAGTTCTTC. Protein product: CASSAGGSGNEQFF.

The J gene is TRBJ1-6, the V gene TRBV4-3; no definite D call. The CDR3 runs to 16 residues. Germline values: CDR1 LGHNA, CDR2 YSLEER. V lost 0 bases and J lost 6, with 12 bases in between. In nucleotides, the CDR3 is TGCGCCAGCAGCCAAGATCTCTCGGGAGGTAATTCACCCCTCCACTTT. This translates into CASSQDLSGGNSPLHF.

The rearrangement links TRBV2 to TRBJ2-7, with D possibly TRBD1 on 6 matching bases. CDR1 SNHLY and CDR2 FYNNEI come from the germline V gene. This CDR3 region has 14 residues. V gave up 5 bases and J gave up 0 bases, with 11 bases separating them. Here the CDR3 reads CASSWTDPSYEQYF. CDR3 coding DNA: TGTGCCAGCAGTTGGACAGACCCCTCCTACGAGCAGTACTTC.

This sequence joins TRBV25-1 and TRBJ1-1; D is perhaps TRBD1 (5 bases). This CDR3 is built from 15 residues. The V end was cut by 1 base, the J end by 1 base, with 10 bases between. The germline V gene encodes CDR1 MGHDK and CDR2 SYGVNS. This chain's CDR3 is CASSESSGPNTEAFF. For the CDR3, the DNA is TGTGCCAGCAGTGAATCCTCGGGGCCGAACACTGAAGCTTTCTTT. Full variable domain (missing parts from reference TRBV25-1 and TRBJ1-1): EADIYQTPRYLVIGTGKKITLECSQTMGHDKMYWYQQDPGMELHLIHYSYGVNSTEKGDLSSESTVSRIRTEHFPLTLESARPSHTSQYLCASSESSGPNTEAFFGQGTRLTVV.

The chain couples TRBV29-1 to TRBJ2-7; 7 nucleotides match TRBD1. In germline, CDR1 is SQVTM, CDR2 ANQGSEA. V trimming: 7 bases; J trimming: 2 bases; junction bases outside the gene matches: 8. This CDR3 spans 13 amino acids. The CDR3 DNA sequence: TGCAGCGCGAGTGGGACAGAGACCTACGAGCAGTACTTC. Translating gives CSASGTETYEQYF.

V gene TRBV29-1 combines with J gene TRBJ2-2; the D gene is possibly TRBD1 (6 bases). Germline V gene lookup returns CDR1 SQVTM and CDR2 ANQGSEA. This CDR3 comprises 13 residues. V was trimmed by 4 bases and J by 7 bases, leaving 13 bases between them. The DNA of the CDR3 is TGCAGCGTTGTGGACAGACTAAACGGGGAGCTGTTTTTT. Translating gives CSVVDRLNGELFF.

This clone was seen a few times. The chain links TRBV4-3 to TRBJ2-1, with 8 bases matching TRBD1. This CDR3 has 15 residues. The germline V gene has CDR1 LGHNA and CDR2 YSLEER. J gave up 7 bases and V 3 bases, and 8 bases lay outside the gene matches. The CDR3 region has the DNA TGCGCCAGCAGCCATTCACAGGGGGTTAGGAATGAGCAGTTCTTC. Its translation is CASSHSQGVRNEQFF.

This chain joins TRBV4-3 and TRBJ1-5; no clear D gene. The V end lost 0 bases, the J end lost 4 bases, and 10 bases lay between the germline ends. Germline-derived CDR1 and CDR2 are LGHNA and YSLEER. CDR3 length: 15 amino acids. The CDR3 loop reads CASSQDTRGNQPQHF. The CDR3 coding sequence is TGCGCCAGCAGCCAAGATACCAGAGGGAATCAGCCCCAGCATTTT.

V and J are TRBV9 and TRBJ2-5; either TRBD1 or TRBD2 may fit D (6 bases each). This CDR3 comprises 15 residues. The V and J ends lost 9 bases and 0 bases respectively, with 18 bases between them. Germline assignment: CDR1 SGDLS and CDR2 YYNGEE. CDR3 amino acids: CATTPGASYQETQYF. The CDR3, as DNA: TGTGCCACTACGCCGGGGGCCTCGTACCAAGAGACCCAGTACTTC.

This clone was seen a handful of times. Different DNA sequences within this sample yield the same CDR3. The chain links TRBV29-1 to TRBJ1-1; possible D gene TRBD1, 5 bases. There are 10 residues in the CDR3. Germline V lookup: CDR1 SQVTM, CDR2 ANQGSEA. Deletions cut 4 bases from V and 7 bases from J, with 7 bases between. CDR3 sequence: CSVGGFEAFF. The CDR3 nucleotides read TGCAGCGTTGGGGGGTTTGAAGCTTTCTTT.

The table lists this clone with a few counts. The genes are TRBV29-1 and TRBJ2-2, with 9 bases aligning to TRBD2. J lost 3 bases, V lost 0 bases, and 8 bases had no gene match. The CDR3 sequence is 17 residues long. Germline V gene lookup returns CDR1 SQVTM and CDR2 ANQGSEA. The chain's CDR3 is CSVEDREAGGHTGELFF. In DNA, the CDR3 is TGCAGCGTTGAAGATAGAGAAGCGGGGGGCCACACCGGGGAGCTGTTTTTT.

The chain combines TRBV6-5 with TRBJ2-7, with D uncertain. Germline CDR1 MNHEY, CDR2 SVGAGI. The CDR3 has 13 amino acids. Between the trimmed V and J ends, which lost 0 bases and 3 bases, there was a span of 6 bases. Here the CDR3 DNA reads TGTGCCAGCAGTTACTCAGAAGACTACGAGCAGTACTTC. Protein: CASSYSEDYEQYF.

This clone has just a few counts. The chain employs TRBV6-4 and TRBJ2-3; D not certain. Trimming took off 2 bases at V and 0 bases at J, with 3 bases between the two ends. This CDR3 region has 13 residues. Germline V gene sequence: CDR1 MRHNA, CDR2 SNTAGT. The CDR3 DNA is TGTGCCAGCAGTGACCGTAGCACAGATACGCAGTATTTT. Residues: CASSDRSTDTQYF.

The chain combines TRBV5-1 with TRBJ1-1; weak D call: TRBD1 (6 bases). V was shortened by 5 bases and J by 3 bases, with 17 bases between the two germline ends. CDR1 SGHRS and CDR2 YFSETQ come from the germline V gene. The CDR3 consists of 15 residues. In nucleotides, the CDR3 is TGCGCCAGCAGATATGATAACAGGGAGCACACTGAAGCTTTCTTT. It yields the protein CASRYDNREHTEAFF.

This clone was counted a few times. This rearrangement joins TRBV27 to TRBJ2-1; TRBD1 is a possible D gene (6 bases). Looked up from germline, CDR1 is MNHEY and CDR2 is SMNVEV (reference sequence). The CDR3 has 14 amino acids. Trimming shortened V by 3 bases and J by 3 bases, and 9 bases separated the two germline ends. The CDR3: CASSFEGDYNEQFF. In nucleotides, the CDR3 is TGTGCCAGCAGTTTTGAGGGGGACTACAATGAGCAGTTCTTC.

This clone came up once. The rearrangement links TRBV4-3 to TRBJ2-1; D uncertain. The CDR3 is 14 amino acids. V lost 5 bases and J lost 5, with 13 bases in between. CDR1 LGHNA and CDR2 YSLEER come from the germline V gene. The CDR3 region is CASSFVGGNNEQFF. The CDR3 DNA sequence: TGCGCCAGCAGCTTTGTGGGCGGTAACAATGAGCAGTTCTTC.